This T cell receptor (beta chain) was found in a study of radiation and T cells in renal cell carcinoma. Assay: immunoSEQ multiplex PCR; the TCRdb copy retains only in-frame clones and omits some. Of some 75,000 clones listed, around 76% are singletons. Time point described: blood 2 weeks post-SBRT. The treatment here: 15 Gy SBRT to primary tumor, nephrectomy 4 weeks later. The CDR3 covers 17 residues. V dropped 2 bases and J dropped 0 bases, with 15 bases sitting between them. CDR1 and CDR2 from the germline V gene are SGHVS and FQNEAQ. The chain has TRBV7-8 and TRBJ2-3, with D possibly called TRBD1 or TRBD2 (5 bases each). Sequencing used blood, obtained from a patient whose treatment included radiotherapy and nephrectomy. This sequence originates from a man in his sixties with renal cell carcinoma. This chain's CDR3 is CASSLQGRGGSTDTQYF. In DNA form, the CDR3 reads TGTGCCAGCAGCTTACAGGGTCGGGGCGGGAGCACAGATACGCAGTATTTT. The full variable domain, in which reference TRBV7-8 and TRBJ2-3 provide the parts outside the CDR3, is GAGVSQSPRYKVAKRGQDVALRCDPISGHVSLFWYQQALGQGPEFLTYFQNEAQLDKSGLPSDRFFAERPEGSVSTLKIQRTQQEDSAVYLCASSLQGRGGSTDTQYFGPGTRLTVL.